This T cell receptor beta chain was observed in a study of blood T cells in healthy people across ages. PCR was performed a second time for about 7 to 11 cycles using a sample-barcoded 5' primer and a J-beta primer mix. The authors tagged each cDNA molecule using a template-switch adaptor with 12 random nucleotides. Via MiXCR, TCRdb re-called the 5' RACE reads, giving one row per CDR3 protein. This sample has 780,000 or so distinct CDR3 sequences, with 45% to 70% found just once. Trimming removed 0 bases at V and 7 bases at J, with 10 bases between. This CDR3 region has 13 residues. Germline V lookup: CDR1 LGHNA, CDR2 YNFKEQ. In the case of this clonotype: No conserved phenylalanine or tryptophan ends this CDR3, so it is likely a read error.

Sequencing was performed on blood. This sequence was found in a man aged 35-49 years in good health. The chain uses TRBV4-2 and TRBJ2-7, with D uncertain. The CDR3 DNA is TGTGCCAGCAGCCAAGATAGTGTGAATGAGCAGTACTTA. The encoded protein is CASSQDSVNEQYL.